Shown below are 16 T cell receptor beta chains from a single sample sequenced in a study of beta chain features in type 1 diabetes. Study results and caveats: Researchers report that Type 1 diabetes patients had moderately but significantly shorter TCRB CDR3s across all four CD4+ subsets.

Their cognate antigens are unknown. The investigators reverse transcribed all of the isolated RNA, so they sequenced expressed TCRB transcripts. TCRdb keeps only in-frame clones here, not all; method: immunoSEQ multiplex PCR. Of approximately 170,000 clones listed, approximately 8.1% are singletons. The specimen sequenced was central memory CD4+ T cells from blood. Receptors were obtained from a woman aged 40 to 50 with type 1 diabetes.

This clone was detected ten times or more. V gene TRBV5-6 combines with J gene TRBJ2-5; D is possibly TRBD2 (6 bases). Germline values: CDR1 SGHDT, CDR2 YYEEEE. The ends were cut back, 6 bases at V and 5 bases at J, with 17 bases in the middle. CDR3 length: 14 amino acids. CDR3 nucleotides: TGTGCCAGCACTCCACTAACTAGCAGCGAGACCCAGTACTTC. Its protein is CASTPLTSSETQYF.

This clone was observed a handful of times. This chain links TRBV7-9 with TRBJ1-2; 9 bases line up with TRBD1. The CDR3 is made up of 16 amino acids. The V gene's germline CDR1 is SEHNR and CDR2 FQNEAQ (reference sequence). Trimming took 0 bases from V and 1 from J; bases not matched to a gene: 3. The CDR3 region has the DNA TGTGCCAGCAGCTTAGCCCGGACAGGGGTTAACTATGGCTACACCTTC. Translating gives CASSLARTGVNYGYTF.

This clone showed up just a few times. The J gene is TRBJ2-3, the V gene TRBV9; tentatively, D is TRBD1 (6 bases). Germline loops: CDR1 SGDLS, CDR2 YYNGEE. The ends were cut back, 4 bases at V and 3 bases at J, with 18 bases in the middle. The CDR3 sequence is 16 residues long. The CDR3 here is CASSSRTASKTDTQYF. The DNA of the CDR3 is TGTGCCAGCAGCTCTAGGACAGCAAGCAAAACAGATACGCAGTATTTT. The complete variable domain, with remaining parts taken from reference TRBV9 and TRBJ2-3, reads DSGVTQTPKHLITATGQRVTLRCSPRSGDLSVYWYQQSLDQGLQFLIQYYNGEERAKGNILERFSAQQFPDLHSELNLSSLELGDSALYFCASSSRTASKTDTQYFGPGTRLTVL.

This clone was seen only a few times. The V and J genes are TRBV28 and TRBJ1-5, with TRBD1 matching 9 bases. This CDR3 comprises 16 residues. The ends lost 5 bases at V and 3 bases at J; junction bases unmatched: 8. Germline V gives CDR1 MDHEN, CDR2 SYDVKM. In DNA, the CDR3 is TGTGCCAGCAGTCCACAGGGGGCCGAGGTCAATCAGCCCCAGCATTTT. This translates into CASSPQGAEVNQPQHF. The full variable domain, rest sourced from reference TRBV28 and TRBJ1-5, is DVKVTQSSRYLVKRTGEKVFLECVQDMDHENMFWYRQDPGLGLRLIYFSYDVKMKEKGDIPEGYSVSREKKERFSLILESASTNQTSMYLCASSPQGAEVNQPQHFGDGTRLSIL.

This sequence joins TRBV30 and TRBJ1-1; possibly TRBD1 for D (6 bases). The germline V gene has CDR1 GTSNPN and CDR2 SVGIG (reference sequence). The V and J ends lost 0 bases and 9 bases respectively, with 20 bases between them. This CDR3 is built from 15 residues. Written as DNA, the CDR3 is TGTGCCTGGAGTGTCCTTAGGGGCAGGGGATTTAAAGCTTTCTTT. Translating gives CAWSVLRGRGFKAFF.

This clone was seen a handful of times. The chain carries TRBV12-5 and TRBJ2-3, with 8 nucleotides matching TRBD1. Germline CDR1 and CDR2: LGHNT and FRNRAP. The ends lost 7 bases at V and 1 base at J; junction bases unmatched: 4. CDR3 size: 14 residues. CDR3 in amino acids: CASAGQGGTDTQYF. Here the CDR3 DNA reads TGTGCTAGTGCCGGACAGGGAGGCACAGATACGCAGTATTTT.

This rearrangement joins TRBV19 to TRBJ1-1; 9 bases match TRBD1. This CDR3 has 14 residues. V shed 5 bases and J 5 bases; nucleotides not matched to a gene: 6. The germline CDR1 and CDR2 sequences are LNHDA and SQIVND (reference sequence). The chain's CDR3 is CASSSQGAGTEAFF. CDR3 bases: TGTGCCAGTAGTTCACAGGGGGCTGGGACTGAAGCTTTCTTT.

The chain couples TRBV4-2 to TRBJ1-5; tentatively, D is TRBD1 (6 bases). Germline V CDR1 and CDR2: LGHNA, YNFKEQ. Trimming left V 0 bases short and J 1 base short, with 10 bases between. The CDR3 totals 16 residues. The DNA for the CDR3 is TGTGCCAGCAGCCAAGATGTACAGGGAAGCAATCAGCCCCAGCATTTT. Protein: CASSQDVQGSNQPQHF.

The chain links TRBV11-2 to TRBJ2-7; 9 bases match TRBD2. V gave up 4 bases and J gave up 0 bases; unmatched junction bases: 4. The CDR3 spans 15 residues. The germline gives CDR1 SGHAT, CDR2 FQNNGV. The CDR3 DNA sequence: TGTGCCAGCAGCTCGAGCGGGGGGAGCTCCTACGAGCAGTACTTC. It yields the protein CASSSSGGSSYEQYF.

In this sample, this clone turned up a few times. The J gene is TRBJ1-1, the V gene TRBV25-1; possible D gene TRBD1, 5 bases. Trimming stripped 4 bases from V and 6 bases from J, with 9 bases between. In germline, CDR1 is MGHDK, CDR2 SYGVNS. The CDR3 has 12 residues. CDR3 nucleotide sequence: TGTGCCAGCAGTGCGATAGGGGCTGAAGCTTTCTTT. Encoded protein: CASSAIGAEAFF.

The rearrangement joins TRBV5-1 to TRBJ1-1, with D tentatively TRBD1 (5 bases). This CDR3 has 14 residues. Between the trimmed V and J ends, which lost 4 bases and 3 bases, there was a span of 13 bases. Germline V gives CDR1 SGHRS, CDR2 YFSETQ. CDR3 in amino acids: CASSTWGGDTEAFF. The CDR3 DNA follows: TGCGCCAGCAGCACTTGGGGGGGTGACACTGAAGCTTTCTTT.

The chain is built from TRBV29-1 and TRBJ2-1, with D tentatively TRBD2 (7 bases). The V gene lost 8 bases and the J gene lost 0 bases, with 14 bases spanning the gap. CDR3 length: 14 amino acids. Per the germline V gene, CDR1 is SQVTM and CDR2 is ANQGSEA. The CDR3 spells CSCGGGGSYNEQFF. The CDR3 bases are TGCAGCTGTGGGGGGGGCGGCTCCTACAATGAGCAGTTCTTC.

J is TRBJ1-2 and V is TRBV18; D unresolved. The germline V and J ends were trimmed by 0 bases and 7 bases, with 15 bases remaining between them. CDR1 KGHSH and CDR2 LQKENI come from the germline V gene. CDR3 length: 15 amino acids. CDR3: CASSPPTGKPGGYTF. The CDR3 DNA sequence: TGTGCCAGCTCACCACCGACGGGGAAGCCGGGTGGCTACACCTTC.

The CDR3 is CASSSGQGSYEQYF. CDR3 nucleotides: TGCGCCAGCAGCTCGGGACAGGGGTCCTACGAGCAGTACTTC. The chain is built from TRBV5-1 and TRBJ2-7; TRBD1 aligns across 10 bases. Losses at the gene ends were 3 bases for V and 1 base for J; bases not matched to a gene: 1. CDR3 length equals 14 residues. Germline assignment: CDR1 SGHRS and CDR2 YFSETQ.

This clone was counted a few times. The CDR3 sequence is CATKNRDRGHRETQYF. CDR3 DNA: TGTGCCACCAAAAACCGGGACAGGGGCCACCGGGAGACCCAGTACTTC. The gene calls are TRBV15 and TRBJ2-5, with 10 bases that match TRBD1. V lost 7 bases to trimming and J lost 5 bases; unmatched junction nucleotides: 13. The CDR3 is 16 amino acids. CDR1 is LNHNV, CDR2 YYDKDF, per germline (reference sequence).

This chain connects TRBV25-1 to TRBJ1-2; possible D gene TRBD1, 5 bases. The V and J ends lost 7 bases and 7 bases respectively, with 19 bases between them. This CDR3 is 14 amino acids long. The germline V gene encodes CDR1 MGHDK and CDR2 SYGVNS. CDR3 in DNA: TGTGCCAGCACCGGGGAGGGAGGGGTGGGTGGCTACACCTTC. Encoded protein: CASTGEGGVGGYTF.